The present entry profiles one TCR beta chain with its context. Its antigen is still unknown. TCRdb itself ran the reads through MiXCR, one entry per CDR3 protein. The data show around 99,000 distinct CDR3 sequences, with about 30% seen just once and about 81% held by the top ten. This entry belongs to a study of T cell repertoires in cytomegalovirus infection. Whole-study context: The public TCR beta signatures pointed to both CMV infection and matching HLA type. Findings and caveats of the study: The ex vivo response showed dominance by HLA-C-restricted CMV-specific TCR beta clonotypes.

Trimming cost V 0 bases and J 8 bases; bases outside gene matches: 8. The CDR3 length is 16 residues. Germline lookup yields CDR1 DFQATT and CDR2 SNEGSKA (reference sequence). The sequence came from a human donor in good health (CMV status not recorded). Some clones in this sample may be carry-over from other donors' samples. The J gene is TRBJ2-1, the V gene TRBV20-1, with 12 bases aligning to TRBD2. The source material was CD8+ T cells from cultured PBMCs, sampled from culture after CMV antigen stimulation. The CDR3, as DNA: TGCAGTGCTAGAGACTCTCTAGCGGGGGGGCTCTATGAGCAGTTCTTC. The encoded protein is CSARDSLAGGLYEQFF.